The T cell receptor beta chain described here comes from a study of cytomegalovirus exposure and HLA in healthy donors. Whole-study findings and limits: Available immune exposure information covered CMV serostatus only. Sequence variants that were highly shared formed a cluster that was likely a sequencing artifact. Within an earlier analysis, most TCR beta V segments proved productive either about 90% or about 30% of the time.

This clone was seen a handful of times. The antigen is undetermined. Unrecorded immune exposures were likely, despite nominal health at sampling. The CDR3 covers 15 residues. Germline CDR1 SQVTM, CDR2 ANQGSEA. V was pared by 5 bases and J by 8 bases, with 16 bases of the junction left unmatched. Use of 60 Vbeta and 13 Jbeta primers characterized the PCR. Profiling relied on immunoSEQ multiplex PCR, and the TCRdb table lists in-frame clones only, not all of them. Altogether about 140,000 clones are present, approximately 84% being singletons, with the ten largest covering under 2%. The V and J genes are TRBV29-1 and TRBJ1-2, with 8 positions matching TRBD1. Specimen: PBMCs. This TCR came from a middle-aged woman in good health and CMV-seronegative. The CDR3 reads CSVMGLDREGGGYTF. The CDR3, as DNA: TGCAGCGTTATGGGGTTGGACAGGGAGGGCGGCGGCTACACCTTC. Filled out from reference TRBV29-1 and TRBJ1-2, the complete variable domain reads SAVISQKPSRDICQRGTSLTIQCQVDSQVTMMFWYRQQPGQSLTLIATANQGSEATYESGFVIDKFPISRPNLTFSTLTVSNMSPEDSSIYLCSVMGLDREGGGYTFGSGTRLTVV.